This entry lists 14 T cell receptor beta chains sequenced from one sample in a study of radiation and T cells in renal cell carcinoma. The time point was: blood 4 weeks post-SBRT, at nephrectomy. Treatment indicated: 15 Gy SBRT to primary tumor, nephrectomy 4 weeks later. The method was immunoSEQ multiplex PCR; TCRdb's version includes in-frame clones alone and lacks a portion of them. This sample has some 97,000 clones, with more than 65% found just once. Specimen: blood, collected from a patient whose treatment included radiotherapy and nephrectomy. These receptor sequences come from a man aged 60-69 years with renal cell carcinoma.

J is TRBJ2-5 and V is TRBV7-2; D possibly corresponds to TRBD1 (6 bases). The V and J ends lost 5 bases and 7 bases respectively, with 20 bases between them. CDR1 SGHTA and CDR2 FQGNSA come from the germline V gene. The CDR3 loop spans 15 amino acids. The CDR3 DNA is TGTGCCAGCAGCCGGGACACTTTTCCGGTAGGGACCCAGTACTTC. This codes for CASSRDTFPVGTQYF. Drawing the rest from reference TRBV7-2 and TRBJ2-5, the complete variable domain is GAGVSQSPSNKVTEKGKDVELRCDPISGHTALYWYRQSLGQGLEFLIYFQGNSAPDKSGLPSDRFSAERTGGSVSTLTIQRTQQEDSAVYLCASSRDTFPVGTQYFGPGTRLLVL.

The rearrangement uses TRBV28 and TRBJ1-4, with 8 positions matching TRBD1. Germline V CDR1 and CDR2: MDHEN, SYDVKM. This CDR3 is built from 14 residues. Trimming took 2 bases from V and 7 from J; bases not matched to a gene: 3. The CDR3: CASSLRQGAEKLFF. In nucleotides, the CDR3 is TGTGCCAGCAGTTTAAGGCAGGGGGCTGAAAAACTGTTTTTT. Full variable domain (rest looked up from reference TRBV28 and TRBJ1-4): DVKVTQSSRYLVKRTGEKVFLECVQDMDHENMFWYRQDPGLGLRLIYFSYDVKMKEKGDIPEGYSVSREKKERFSLILESASTNQTSMYLCASSLRQGAEKLFFGSGTQLSVL.

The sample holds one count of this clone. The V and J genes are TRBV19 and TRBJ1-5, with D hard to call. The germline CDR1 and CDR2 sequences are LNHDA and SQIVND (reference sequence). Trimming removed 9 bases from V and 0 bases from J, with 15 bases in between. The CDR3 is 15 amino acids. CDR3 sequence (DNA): TGTGCCAGCGGTAGGGATGATTATAGCAATCAGCCCCAGCATTTT. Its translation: CASGRDDYSNQPQHF.

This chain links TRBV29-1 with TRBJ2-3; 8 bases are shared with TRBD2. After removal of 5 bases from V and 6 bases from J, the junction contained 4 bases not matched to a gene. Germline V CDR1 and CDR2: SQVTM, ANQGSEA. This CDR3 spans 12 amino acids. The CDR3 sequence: CSVSGSSDTQYF. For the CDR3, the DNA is TGCAGCGTTAGCGGGAGTTCGGATACGCAGTATTTT.

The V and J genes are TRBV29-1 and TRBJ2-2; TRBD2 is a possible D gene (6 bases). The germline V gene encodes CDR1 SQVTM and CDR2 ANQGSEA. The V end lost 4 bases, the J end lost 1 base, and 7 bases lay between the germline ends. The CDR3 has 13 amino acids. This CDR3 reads CSVVSGNTGELFF. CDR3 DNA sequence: TGCAGCGTTGTTAGCGGGAACACCGGGGAGCTGTTTTTT.

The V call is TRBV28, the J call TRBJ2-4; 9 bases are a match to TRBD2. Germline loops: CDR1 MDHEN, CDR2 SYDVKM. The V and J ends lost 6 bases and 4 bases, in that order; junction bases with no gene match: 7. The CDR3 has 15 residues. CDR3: CASRPAGGAKNIQYF. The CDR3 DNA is TGTGCCAGCAGGCCAGCGGGAGGAGCTAAAAACATTCAGTACTTC. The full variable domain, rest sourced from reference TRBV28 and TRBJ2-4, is DVKVTQSSRYLVKRTGEKVFLECVQDMDHENMFWYRQDPGLGLRLIYFSYDVKMKEKGDIPEGYSVSREKKERFSLILESASTNQTSMYLCASRPAGGAKNIQYFGAGTRLSVL.

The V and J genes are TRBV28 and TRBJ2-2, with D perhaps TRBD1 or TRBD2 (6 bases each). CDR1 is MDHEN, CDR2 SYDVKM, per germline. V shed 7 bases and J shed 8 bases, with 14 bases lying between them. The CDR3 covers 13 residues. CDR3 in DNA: TGTGCCAGCATTGGAGGGGGTAGGGGGGAGCTGTTTTTT. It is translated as CASIGGGRGELFF.

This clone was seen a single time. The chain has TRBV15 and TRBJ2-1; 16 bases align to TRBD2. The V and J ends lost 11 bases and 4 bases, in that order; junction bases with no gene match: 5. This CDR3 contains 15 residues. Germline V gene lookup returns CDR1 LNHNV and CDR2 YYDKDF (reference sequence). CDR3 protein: CAAGTSGRGYNEQFF. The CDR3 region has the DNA TGTGCCGCCGGGACTAGCGGGAGGGGTTACAATGAGCAGTTCTTC.

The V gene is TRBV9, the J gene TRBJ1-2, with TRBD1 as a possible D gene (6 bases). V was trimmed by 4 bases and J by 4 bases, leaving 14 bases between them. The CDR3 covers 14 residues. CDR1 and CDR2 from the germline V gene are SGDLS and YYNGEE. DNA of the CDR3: TGTGCCAGCAGCTACGATCGCAGGGGCTATGGCTACACCTTC. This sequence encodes CASSYDRRGYGYTF.

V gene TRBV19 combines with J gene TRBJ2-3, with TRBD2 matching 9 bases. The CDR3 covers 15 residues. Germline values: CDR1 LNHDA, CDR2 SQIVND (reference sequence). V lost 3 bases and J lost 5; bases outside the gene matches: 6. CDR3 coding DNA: TGTGCCAGTAGTATGATTAGCGGGAGAATAGATACGCAGTATTTT. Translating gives CASSMISGRIDTQYF.

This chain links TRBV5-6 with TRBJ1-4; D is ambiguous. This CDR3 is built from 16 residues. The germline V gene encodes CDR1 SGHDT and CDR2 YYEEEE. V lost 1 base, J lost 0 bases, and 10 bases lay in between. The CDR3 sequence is CASSLLGFATNEKLFF. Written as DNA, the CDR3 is TGTGCCAGCAGCTTGTTGGGGTTCGCAACTAATGAAAAACTGTTTTTT.

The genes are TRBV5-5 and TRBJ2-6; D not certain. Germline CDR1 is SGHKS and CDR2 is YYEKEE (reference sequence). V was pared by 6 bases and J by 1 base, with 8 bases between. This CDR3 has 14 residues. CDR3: CASTVDSGANVLTF. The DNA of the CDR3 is TGTGCCAGCACGGTCGATTCTGGGGCCAACGTCCTGACTTTC.

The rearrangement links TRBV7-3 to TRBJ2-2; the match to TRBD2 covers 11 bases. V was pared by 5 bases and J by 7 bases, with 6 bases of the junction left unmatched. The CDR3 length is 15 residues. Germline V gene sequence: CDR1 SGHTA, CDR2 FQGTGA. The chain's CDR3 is CASSPSGRLGGELFF. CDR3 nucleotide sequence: TGTGCCAGCAGCCCTAGCGGGAGGTTGGGCGGGGAGCTGTTTTTT.

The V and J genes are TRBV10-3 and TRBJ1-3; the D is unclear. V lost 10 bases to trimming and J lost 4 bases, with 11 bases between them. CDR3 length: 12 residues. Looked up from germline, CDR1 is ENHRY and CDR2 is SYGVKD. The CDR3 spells CATQTDGNTIYF. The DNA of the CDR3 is TGTGCCACCCAGACGGACGGAAACACCATATATTTT.